The clone carrying this TCR beta chain showed up just once. The source of the sample is a study of blood T cell repertoires in COVID-19. About the study: PBMCs, B-cell-depleted T cells, or T cells were the source of the cDNA or gDNA that made up the material.

Germline V gene sequence: CDR1 MNHEY, CDR2 SMNVEV (reference sequence). This CDR3 region has 18 residues. V lost 5 bases and J lost 6, with 28 bases in between. Across about two dozen US areas, participants ranged in age from roughly 18 to 95 years. Participants were placed into cohorts based on the clinical history they reported. Per the study methods: Scientists estimated how many nucleated cells there were by amplifying reference gene primers. The table came from immunoSEQ multiplex PCR; TCRdb's copy has only in-frame clones and leaves some out. The V and J calls and clone size were taken over from that table, and D and trimming were inferred from the DNA. The sample records approximately 250,000 clones, 90% being singletons.

The source is a woman in her 30s with acute COVID-19. V gene TRBV27 combines with J gene TRBJ2-5; D perhaps matches TRBD1 (6 bases). The sample was PBMCs or T cells enriched from blood (not recorded which). This CDR3 is CASSVRSGTPGQGKTQYF. The CDR3 nucleotides are TGTGCCAGCAGTGTCAGATCCGGGACACCAGGACAAGGGAAGACCCAGTACTTC.